This T cell receptor beta chain was sequenced for a study of vaccination and CD4 T cells after COVID-19. Study information: There were six male and four female convalescents, and two of them were Hispanic. Median time from COVID diagnosis to post-COVID sampling was 101 days (35 to 161).

The germline V gene has CDR1 MNHEY and CDR2 SVGAGI. V lost 4 bases and J 0 bases, leaving 16 bases between the germline ends. The CDR3 is 18 residues long. Cultured CD4+ T-cell DNA underwent Oncomine TCR Beta short-read sequencing. TCRdb analysed the PCR reads with MiXCR anew, one entry per CDR3 protein. The repertoire includes about 13,000 distinct CDR3 sequences, 79% of them detected once, and about 28% sits in the top ten. The treatment denotes: roughly ten-day PBMC culture with coronavirus spike peptide pools or control peptides (ViraFEST assay). Every well contained around 2 million PBMCs, which were grown with around 9.4 IU/ml IL-2 and roughly 9.1 ug/ml peptide pools. With fresh IL-2 medium, half the medium was replaced on days 3 and 7. Regarding this clonotype: Its target is unknown.

The V and J genes are TRBV6-5 and TRBJ1-6; a possible D gene is TRBD1 (5 bases). The sequenced sample was CD4+ T cells from blood, cultured in vitro. The sequence derives from a human donor who had recovered from COVID-19. The CDR3 DNA sequence: TGTGCCAGCAGTTTTAATCTGAGACAGAGCTCCTATAATTCACCCCTCCACTTT. Amino acid sequence: CASSFNLRQSSYNSPLHF.